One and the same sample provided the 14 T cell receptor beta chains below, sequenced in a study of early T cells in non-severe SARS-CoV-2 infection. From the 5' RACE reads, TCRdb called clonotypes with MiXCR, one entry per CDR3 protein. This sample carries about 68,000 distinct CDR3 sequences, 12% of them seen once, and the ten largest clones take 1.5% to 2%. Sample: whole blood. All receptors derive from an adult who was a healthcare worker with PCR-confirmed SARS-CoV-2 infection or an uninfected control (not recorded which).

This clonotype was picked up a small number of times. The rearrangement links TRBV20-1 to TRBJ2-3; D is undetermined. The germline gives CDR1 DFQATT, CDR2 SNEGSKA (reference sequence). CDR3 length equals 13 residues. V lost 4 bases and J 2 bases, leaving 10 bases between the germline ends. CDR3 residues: CSATVWATDTQYF. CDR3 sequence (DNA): TGCAGTGCTACCGTATGGGCCACAGATACGCAGTATTTT.

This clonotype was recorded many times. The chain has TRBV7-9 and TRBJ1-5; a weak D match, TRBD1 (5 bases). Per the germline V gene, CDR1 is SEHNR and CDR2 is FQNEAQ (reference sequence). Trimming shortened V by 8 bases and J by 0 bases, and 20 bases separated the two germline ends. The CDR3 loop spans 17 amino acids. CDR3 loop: CASPVGRETGSNQPQHF. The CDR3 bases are TGTGCCAGCCCCGTGGGCAGGGAAACGGGTAGCAATCAGCCCCAGCATTTT.

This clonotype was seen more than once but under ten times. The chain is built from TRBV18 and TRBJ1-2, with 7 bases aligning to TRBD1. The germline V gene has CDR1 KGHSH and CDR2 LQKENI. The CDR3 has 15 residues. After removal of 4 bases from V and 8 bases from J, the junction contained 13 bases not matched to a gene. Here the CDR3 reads CASSLPQGFLWGYTF. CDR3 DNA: TGTGCCAGCTCACTCCCACAGGGGTTCCTCTGGGGCTACACCTTC.

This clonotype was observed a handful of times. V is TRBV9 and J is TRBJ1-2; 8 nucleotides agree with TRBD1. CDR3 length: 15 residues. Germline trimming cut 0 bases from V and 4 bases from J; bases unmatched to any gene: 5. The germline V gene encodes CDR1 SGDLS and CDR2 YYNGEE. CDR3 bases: TGTGCCAGCAGCGTAGAGGACAGGGTAGGCTATGGCTACACCTTC. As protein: CASSVEDRVGYGYTF.

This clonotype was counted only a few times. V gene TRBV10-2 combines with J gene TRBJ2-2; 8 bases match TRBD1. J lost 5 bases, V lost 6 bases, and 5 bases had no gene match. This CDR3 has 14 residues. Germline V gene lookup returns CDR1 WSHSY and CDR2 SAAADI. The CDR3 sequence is CASREGDRTGELFF. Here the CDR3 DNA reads TGCGCCAGCAGGGAGGGGGACAGGACCGGGGAGCTGTTTTTT.

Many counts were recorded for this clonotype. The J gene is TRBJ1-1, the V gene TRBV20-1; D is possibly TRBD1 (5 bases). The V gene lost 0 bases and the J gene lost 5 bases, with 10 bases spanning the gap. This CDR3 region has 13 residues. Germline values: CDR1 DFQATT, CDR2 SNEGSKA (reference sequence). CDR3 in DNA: TGCAGTGCTAGAGAGGGCAGGGAGACTGAAGCTTTCTTT. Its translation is CSAREGRETEAFF.

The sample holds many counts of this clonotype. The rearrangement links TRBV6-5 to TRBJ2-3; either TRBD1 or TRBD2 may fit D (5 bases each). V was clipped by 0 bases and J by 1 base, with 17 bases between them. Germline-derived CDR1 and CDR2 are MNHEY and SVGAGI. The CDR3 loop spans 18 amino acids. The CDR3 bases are TGTGCCAGCAGTTACTCGGCGACCCGGGGCCTCCGCACAGATACGCAGTATTTT. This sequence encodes CASSYSATRGLRTDTQYF.

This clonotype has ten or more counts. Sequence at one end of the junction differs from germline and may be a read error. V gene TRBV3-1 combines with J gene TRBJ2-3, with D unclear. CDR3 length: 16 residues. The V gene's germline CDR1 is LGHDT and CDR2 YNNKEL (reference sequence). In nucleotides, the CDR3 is TGTGCCAGCAGCCTAAAGGACCCCACCCTCACACATACGCAGTATTTT. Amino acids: CASSLKDPTLTHTQYF.

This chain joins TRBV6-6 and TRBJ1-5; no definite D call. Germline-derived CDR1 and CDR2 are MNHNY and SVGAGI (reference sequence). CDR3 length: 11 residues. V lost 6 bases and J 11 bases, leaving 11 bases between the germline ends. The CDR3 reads CASSPQRTQHF. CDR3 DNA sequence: TGTGCCAGCAGCCCCCAGCGGACCCAGCATTTT.

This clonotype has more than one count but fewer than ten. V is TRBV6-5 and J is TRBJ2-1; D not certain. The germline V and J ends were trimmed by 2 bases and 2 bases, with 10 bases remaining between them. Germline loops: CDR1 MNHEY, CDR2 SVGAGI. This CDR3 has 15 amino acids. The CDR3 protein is CASSYDNSPYNEQFF. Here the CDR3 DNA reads TGTGCCAGCAGTTACGACAATAGCCCCTACAATGAGCAGTTCTTC.

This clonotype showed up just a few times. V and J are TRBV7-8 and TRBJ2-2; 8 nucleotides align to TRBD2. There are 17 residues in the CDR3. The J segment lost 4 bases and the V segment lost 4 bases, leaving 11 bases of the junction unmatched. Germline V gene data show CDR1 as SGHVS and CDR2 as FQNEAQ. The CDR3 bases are TGTGCCAGCAGCTATCTAAGCGGGAGAAGGATCACCGGGGAGCTGTTTTTT. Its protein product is CASSYLSGRRITGELFF.

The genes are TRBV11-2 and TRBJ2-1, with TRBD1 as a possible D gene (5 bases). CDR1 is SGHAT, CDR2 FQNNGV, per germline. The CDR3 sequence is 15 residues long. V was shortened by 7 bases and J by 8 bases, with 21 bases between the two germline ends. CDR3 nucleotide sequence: TGTGCCAGCACCAAGGGGCGTTTTGTAAGGTATGAGCAGTTCTTC. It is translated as CASTKGRFVRYEQFF.

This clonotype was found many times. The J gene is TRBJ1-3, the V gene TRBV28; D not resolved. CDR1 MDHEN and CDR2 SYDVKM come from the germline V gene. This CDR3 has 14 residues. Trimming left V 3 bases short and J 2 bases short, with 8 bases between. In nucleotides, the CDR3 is TGTGCCAGCAGTTTGGCCGGGGCTGGAAACACCATATATTTT. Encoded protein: CASSLAGAGNTIYF. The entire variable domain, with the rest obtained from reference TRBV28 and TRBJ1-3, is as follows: DVKVTQSSRYLVKRTGEKVFLECVQDMDHENMFWYRQDPGLGLRLIYFSYDVKMKEKGDIPEGYSVSREKKERFSLILESASTNQTSMYLCASSLAGAGNTIYFGEGSWLTVV.

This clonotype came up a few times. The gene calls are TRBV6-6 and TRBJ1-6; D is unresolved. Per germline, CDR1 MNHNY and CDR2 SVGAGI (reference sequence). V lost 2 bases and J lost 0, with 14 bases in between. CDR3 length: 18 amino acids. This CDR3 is CASSYVVVEASYNSPLHF. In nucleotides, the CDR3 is TGTGCCAGCAGTTACGTAGTTGTAGAGGCCTCCTATAATTCACCCCTCCACTTT.